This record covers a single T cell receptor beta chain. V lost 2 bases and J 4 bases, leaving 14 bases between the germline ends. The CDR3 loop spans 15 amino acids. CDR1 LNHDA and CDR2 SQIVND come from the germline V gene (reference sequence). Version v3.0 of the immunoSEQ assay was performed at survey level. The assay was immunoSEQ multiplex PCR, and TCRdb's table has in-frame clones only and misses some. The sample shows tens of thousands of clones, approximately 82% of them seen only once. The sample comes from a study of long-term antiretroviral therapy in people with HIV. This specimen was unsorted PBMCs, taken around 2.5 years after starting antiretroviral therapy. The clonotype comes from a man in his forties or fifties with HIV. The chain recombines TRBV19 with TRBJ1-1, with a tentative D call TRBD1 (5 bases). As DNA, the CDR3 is TGTGCCAGTAGTATACAAGGGACCGGTGGCACTGAAGCTTTCTTT. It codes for CASSIQGTGGTEAFF.